The 20 T cell receptor beta chains listed next were all sequenced from one sample in a study of CD4+ T cells in melanoma. Sequencing was performed with immunoSEQ multiplex PCR; in TCRdb, only in-frame clones are kept and a portion is missing. In the table there are about 140,000 clones, 80% to 95% of which are singletons. The receptor source for this set is a human donor with melanoma.

This chain uses TRBV6-1 with TRBJ1-5, with 10 positions matching TRBD1. The germline gives CDR1 MNHNS, CDR2 SASEGT. CDR3 size: 17 residues. Germline trimming cut 2 bases from V and 3 bases from J; bases unmatched to any gene: 7. Written as DNA, the CDR3 is TGTGCCAGCAGTGAAATCTCCGGACAGGGGGTCAATCAGCCCCAGCATTTT. Encoded protein: CASSEISGQGVNQPQHF.

The rearrangement joins TRBV27 to TRBJ2-6; no clear D gene. Germline loops: CDR1 MNHEY, CDR2 SMNVEV (reference sequence). V lost 8 bases and J lost 2, with 7 bases in between. There are 13 residues in the CDR3. The CDR3 DNA reads as TGTGCCAGCCGCCTGGCTGGGGCCAACGTCCTGACTTTC. This translates into CASRLAGANVLTF. Together with reference TRBV27 and TRBJ2-6, the CDR3 gives the full variable domain: EAQVTQNPRYLITVTGKKLTVTCSQNMNHEYMSWYRQDPGLGLRQIYYSMNVEVTDKGDVPEGYKVSRKEKRNFPLILESPSPNQTSLYFCASRLAGANVLTFGAGSRLTVL.

The V gene is TRBV10-3, the J gene TRBJ2-3, with TRBD1 matching 8 bases. The V gene end was trimmed by 4 bases and the J gene end by 1 base; junction bases not matched to a gene: 4. Per germline, CDR1 ENHRY and CDR2 SYGVKD. The CDR3 is made up of 15 amino acids. CDR3 sequence reads: CAISALGQGTDTQYF. In nucleotides, the CDR3 is TGTGCCATCAGTGCGTTGGGACAGGGCACAGATACGCAGTATTTT.

The V gene is TRBV9, the J gene TRBJ2-3; 10 bases line up with TRBD2. Germline CDR1 reads SGDLS; CDR2 reads YYNGEE. The CDR3 has 16 residues. V lost 0 bases to trimming and J lost 2 bases; unmatched junction nucleotides: 3. Here the CDR3 reads CASSVGTSGNTDTQYF. CDR3 nucleotide sequence: TGTGCCAGCAGCGTAGGGACTAGCGGAAACACAGATACGCAGTATTTT.

The chain recombines TRBV5-4 with TRBJ2-4; D possibly uses TRBD1 or TRBD2 (6 bases each). Germline loops: CDR1 SGHNT, CDR2 YYREEE (reference sequence). This CDR3 spans 16 amino acids. Trimming took off 2 bases at V and 8 bases at J, with 20 bases between the two ends. CDR3 nucleotides: TGTGCCAGCAGCTTTGTCGAGGGGGGAAAAAGAGACATTCAGTACTTC. It yields the protein CASSFVEGGKRDIQYF.

This clone is a singleton in its sample. The gene calls are TRBV4-2 and TRBJ1-1; TRBD1 agrees at 7 bases. The germline V gene encodes CDR1 LGHNA and CDR2 YNFKEQ. This CDR3 has 14 amino acids. Trimming at V came to 1 base and at J to 9 bases, leaving 8 bases not matched to a gene. CDR3 in DNA: TGTGCCAGCAGCCAAGGACAGGGCTCTTTCCAAGCTTTCTTT. This encodes CASSQGQGSFQAFF.

V gene TRBV2 combines with J gene TRBJ1-2, with a weak D call TRBD1 (5 bases). CDR1 and CDR2 (germline): SNHLY, FYNNEI. The CDR3 extends over 15 amino acids. V dropped 5 bases and J dropped 5 bases, with 18 bases sitting between them. CDR3 sequence (DNA): TGTGCCAGCAGTCCTACCCTTAAGGGGTTATATGGCTACACCTTC. As protein: CASSPTLKGLYGYTF.

This clone was observed a single time. The CDR3 here is CASSGQGSRVLEQFF. CDR3 DNA: TGTGCCAGCAGTGGACAGGGTAGTAGGGTTCTTGAGCAGTTCTTC. The chain is built from TRBV6-1 and TRBJ2-1; 7 bases agree with TRBD1. Per germline, CDR1 MNHNS and CDR2 SASEGT. V shed 4 bases, J shed 9 bases, and the junction held 12 bases outside the gene matches. This CDR3 contains 15 residues.

V usage is TRBV2 and J usage is TRBJ2-2; 7 nucleotides align to TRBD1. The CDR3 sequence is 14 residues long. Germline CDR1 SNHLY, CDR2 FYNNEI. V dropped 3 bases and J dropped 6; count of bases not matched to a gene: 4. The CDR3 loop reads CASSETGPPGELFF. In DNA, the CDR3 is TGTGCCAGCAGTGAGACAGGGCCTCCCGGGGAGCTGTTTTTT.

Comments on this clone: One end of the junction fails to match germline, which may point to a read error. The V call is TRBV30, the J call TRBJ2-1, with 8 bases identical to TRBD2. Per the germline V gene, CDR1 is GTSNPN and CDR2 is SVGIG (reference sequence). This CDR3 has 13 amino acids. CDR3 loop: CAWKGGGGTRSIF. The CDR3 DNA sequence: TGTGCCTGGAAAGGGGGAGGGGGGACTAGATCGATCTTC.

This chain joins TRBV2 and TRBJ1-2; tentatively, D is TRBD1 (5 bases). Trimming took off 6 bases at V and 5 bases at J, with 16 bases between the two ends. This CDR3 region has 14 residues. CDR1 SNHLY and CDR2 FYNNEI come from the germline V gene. The CDR3 DNA sequence: TGTGCCAGCAGAGAAAGACAGCCGAAGTATGGCTACACCTTC. Its translation is CASRERQPKYGYTF.

The chain couples TRBV9 to TRBJ2-6; no firm D call. This CDR3 is built from 16 residues. The germline CDR1 and CDR2 sequences are SGDLS and YYNGEE. Trimming shortened V by 0 bases and J by 0 bases, and 7 bases separated the two germline ends. CDR3 sequence reads: CASSVEASSGANVLTF. The CDR3 region has the DNA TGTGCCAGCAGCGTAGAGGCCTCCTCTGGGGCCAACGTCCTGACTTTC.

This clone was seen once. The chain links TRBV6-1 to TRBJ2-7, with D perhaps TRBD1 (6 bases). V was trimmed by 5 bases and J by 3 bases, leaving 17 bases between them. CDR3 length: 15 amino acids. The germline V gene encodes CDR1 MNHNS and CDR2 SASEGT. The CDR3 sequence is CASSSQGGFLYEQYF. As DNA, the CDR3 is TGTGCCAGCAGTTCACAGGGTGGCTTCCTCTACGAGCAGTACTTC.

This rearrangement joins TRBV19 to TRBJ1-1; 7 nucleotides line up with TRBD1. Germline CDR1 and CDR2: LNHDA and SQIVND (reference sequence). J lost 3 bases, V lost 7 bases, and 5 bases had no gene match. The CDR3 has 13 amino acids. As DNA, the CDR3 is TGTGCCAGTAAATCCAGGGGGGACACTGAAGCTTTCTTT. It specifies CASKSRGDTEAFF.

The rearrangement joins TRBV2 to TRBJ1-3; no definite D call. The CDR3 has 15 amino acids. Germline CDR1 and CDR2: SNHLY and FYNNEI. V was shortened by 5 bases and J by 0 bases, with 11 bases between the two germline ends. Here the CDR3 DNA reads TGTGCCAGCAGTACCCTAGGGTACTCTGGAAACACCATATATTTT. This sequence encodes CASSTLGYSGNTIYF.

The gene calls are TRBV6-1 and TRBJ1-4; TRBD1 matches 11 bases. CDR3 size: 15 residues. Per germline, CDR1 MNHNS and CDR2 SASEGT. The V segment lost 7 bases and the J segment 6 bases; nucleotides outside the gene matches: 7. In DNA, the CDR3 is TGTGCCAGCACTAGGACAGGGGGCAGCTATGAAAAACTGTTTTTT. Amino acids: CASTRTGGSYEKLFF.

The gene calls are TRBV5-6 and TRBJ1-1; unclear D gene. The CDR3 covers 15 residues. Between the trimmed V and J ends, which lost 4 bases and 8 bases, there was a span of 21 bases. Germline CDR1 reads SGHDT; CDR2 reads YYEEEE. CDR3 DNA: TGTGCCAGCAGCGGAGGACCCACTTACACTTACGAAGCTTTCTTT. Translated, it gives CASSGGPTYTYEAFF.

The rearrangement links TRBV19 to TRBJ1-5; D remains unclear. V lost 5 bases to trimming and J lost 5 bases, with 22 bases between them. The CDR3 runs to 17 residues. Germline V gene data show CDR1 as LNHDA and CDR2 as SQIVND (reference sequence). CDR3: CASSVGPRGFGDQPQHF. The CDR3 DNA is TGTGCCAGTAGTGTCGGGCCTCGAGGTTTCGGCGATCAGCCCCAGCATTTT.

The chain is built from TRBV19 and TRBJ2-7; D might be TRBD2 (7 bases). This CDR3 comprises 14 residues. Trimming shortened V by 5 bases and J by 0 bases, and 11 bases separated the two germline ends. Looked up from germline, CDR1 is LNHDA and CDR2 is SQIVND (reference sequence). The CDR3 region is CASSRGGSSYEQYF. For the CDR3, the DNA is TGTGCCAGTAGTCGCGGGGGCAGCTCCTACGAGCAGTACTTC.

The chain recombines TRBV27 with TRBJ2-7, with D maybe TRBD2 (6 bases). This CDR3 has 14 amino acids. Trimming shortened V by 6 bases and J by 2 bases, and 14 bases separated the two germline ends. The germline gives CDR1 MNHEY, CDR2 SMNVEV (reference sequence). For the CDR3, the DNA is TGTGCCAGCAGCCCCGGGAGCGCAGCCTACGAGCAGTACTTC. Amino acid sequence: CASSPGSAAYEQYF.